This T cell receptor (beta chain) was identified during a study of shared clonotypes between healthy human individuals. This CDR3 contains 12 residues. Germline-derived CDR1 and CDR2 are SGHNT and YENEEA. V was shortened by 8 bases and J by 5 bases, with 10 bases between the two germline ends. Generated by immunoSEQ multiplex PCR, the TCRdb table keeps only in-frame clones and is missing some. Of 450,000 or so clones listed, roughly 80% were seen once; the top ten hold around 12%. Sample: PBMCs. The rearrangement uses TRBV11-3 and TRBJ2-1; D may be TRBD1 (5 bases). The receptor comes from a woman between 40 and 50 years old in good health. Some clones in this sample may be carry-over from other donors' samples. DNA of the CDR3: TGTGCCAGCGCAGGGATAAACAATGAGCAGTTCTTC. Translation: CASAGINNEQFF.